What follows describes a single T cell receptor (beta chain). The data originate from a study of blood T cell repertoires in COVID-19. On the study more broadly: The samples span acute and convalescent COVID-19 from the United States, Italy and Spain.

Germline V gives CDR1 SNHLY, CDR2 FYNNEI. The CDR3 totals 14 residues. V was pared by 10 bases and J by 4 bases, with 9 bases of the junction left unmatched. In the original workflow: Estimation of nucleated cell counts relied on the amplification of reference gene primers. Repertoires were generated with immunoSEQ multiplex PCR, while TCRdb's copy carries only in-frame clones and drops some. That table gives V, J and clone size, and the DNA gave D and trimming. The sample records 200,000 or so clones, around 92% being singletons. Donors in Cohort 3 who had recovered were those with two negative PCRs, healthcare professional clearance, or resolution of their symptoms.

The rearrangement joins TRBV2 to TRBJ1-4; TRBD1 matches at 7 bases. The receptor comes from a woman between 18 and 29 years old who had recovered from COVID-19. Sample: PBMCs or T cells enriched from blood (not recorded which). The CDR3 region has the DNA TGTGCCATACGCGAAAGGGGGCTTAATGAAAAACTGTTTTTT. Its protein is CAIRERGLNEKLFF.